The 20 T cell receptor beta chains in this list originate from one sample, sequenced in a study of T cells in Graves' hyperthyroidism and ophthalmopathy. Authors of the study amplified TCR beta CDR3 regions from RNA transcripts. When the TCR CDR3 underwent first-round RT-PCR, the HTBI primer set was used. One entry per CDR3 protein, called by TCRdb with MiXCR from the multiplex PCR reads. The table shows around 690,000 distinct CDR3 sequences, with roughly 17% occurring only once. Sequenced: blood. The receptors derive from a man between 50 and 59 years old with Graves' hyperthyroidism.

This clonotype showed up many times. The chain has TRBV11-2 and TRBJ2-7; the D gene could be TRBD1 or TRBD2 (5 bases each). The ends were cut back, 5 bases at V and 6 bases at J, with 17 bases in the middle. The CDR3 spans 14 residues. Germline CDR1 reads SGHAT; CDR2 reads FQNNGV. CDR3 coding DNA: TGTGCCAGCAGCGGTGAGGGACGGAATGGCGAGCAGTACTTC. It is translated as CASSGEGRNGEQYF.

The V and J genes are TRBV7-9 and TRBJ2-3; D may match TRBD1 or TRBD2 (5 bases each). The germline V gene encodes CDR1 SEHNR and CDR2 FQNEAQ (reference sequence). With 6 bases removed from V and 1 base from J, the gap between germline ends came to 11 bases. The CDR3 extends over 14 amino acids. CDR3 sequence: CASSRDAGTDTQYF. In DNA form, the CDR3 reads TGTGCCAGCAGTCGGGACGCTGGCACAGATACGCAGTATTTT. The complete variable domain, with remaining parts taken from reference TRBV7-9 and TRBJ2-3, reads DTGVSQNPRHKITKRGQNVTFRCDPISEHNRLYWYRQTLGQGPEFLTYFQNEAQLEKSRLLSDRFSAERPKGSFSTLEIQRTEQGDSAMYLCASSRDAGTDTQYFGPGTRLTVL.

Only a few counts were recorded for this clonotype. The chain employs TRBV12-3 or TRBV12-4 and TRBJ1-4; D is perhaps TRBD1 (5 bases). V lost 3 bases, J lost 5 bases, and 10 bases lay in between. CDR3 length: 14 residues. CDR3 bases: TGTGCCAGCAGTTTGCGGGGCCGCAATGAAAAACTGTTTTTT. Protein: CASSLRGRNEKLFF.

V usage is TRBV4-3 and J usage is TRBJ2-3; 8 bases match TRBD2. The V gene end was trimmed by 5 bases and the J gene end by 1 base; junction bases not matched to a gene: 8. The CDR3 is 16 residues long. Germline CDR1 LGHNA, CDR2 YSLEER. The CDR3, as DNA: TGCGCCAGCAGCTCCCGGACTAGCAGCCGCACAGATACGCAGTATTTT. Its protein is CASSSRTSSRTDTQYF.

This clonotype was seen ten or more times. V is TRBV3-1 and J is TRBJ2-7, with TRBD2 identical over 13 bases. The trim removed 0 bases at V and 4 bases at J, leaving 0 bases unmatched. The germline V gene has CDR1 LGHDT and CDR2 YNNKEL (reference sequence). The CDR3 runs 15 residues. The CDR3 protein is CASSQETSGRYEQYF. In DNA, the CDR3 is TGTGCCAGCAGCCAAGAGACTAGCGGGAGGTACGAGCAGTACTTC.

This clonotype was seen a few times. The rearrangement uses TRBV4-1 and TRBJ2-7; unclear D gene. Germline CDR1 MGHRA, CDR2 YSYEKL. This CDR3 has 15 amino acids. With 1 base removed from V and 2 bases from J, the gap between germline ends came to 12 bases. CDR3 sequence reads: CASSQVPVGTYEQYF. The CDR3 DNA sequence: TGCGCCAGCAGCCAAGTCCCGGTAGGGACCTACGAGCAGTACTTC.

CDR3 amino acids: CSARDKTASVYNEQFF. CDR3 nucleotides: TGCAGTGCTAGAGATAAAACAGCTAGCGTTTACAATGAGCAGTTCTTC. The genes are TRBV20-1 and TRBJ2-1; D may be TRBD2 (6 bases). The germline V gene has CDR1 DFQATT and CDR2 SNEGSKA (reference sequence). V gave up 0 bases and J gave up 4 bases, with 16 bases separating them. CDR3 length: 16 amino acids.

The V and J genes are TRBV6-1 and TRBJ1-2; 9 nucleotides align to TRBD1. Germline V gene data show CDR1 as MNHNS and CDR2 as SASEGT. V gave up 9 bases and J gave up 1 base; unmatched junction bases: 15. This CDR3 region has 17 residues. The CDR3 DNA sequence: TGTGCCAGTATATATGCCCTTGGGACAGGGAATAACTATGGCTACACCTTC. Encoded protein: CASIYALGTGNNYGYTF.

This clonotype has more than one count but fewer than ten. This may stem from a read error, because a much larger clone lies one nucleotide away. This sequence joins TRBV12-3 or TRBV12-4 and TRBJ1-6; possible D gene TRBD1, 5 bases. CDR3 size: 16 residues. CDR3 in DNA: TGTGCCAGCAATACTCAGGGTGACTCCTGTAATTCACCCCTCCACTTT. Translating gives CASNTQGDSCNSPLHF.

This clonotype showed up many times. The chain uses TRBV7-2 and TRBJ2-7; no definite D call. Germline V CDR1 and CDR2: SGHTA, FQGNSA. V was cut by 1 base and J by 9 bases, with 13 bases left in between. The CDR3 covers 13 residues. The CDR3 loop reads CASSLETGLSQYF. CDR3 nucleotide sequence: TGTGCCAGCAGCTTAGAGACTGGTCTATCGCAGTACTTC.

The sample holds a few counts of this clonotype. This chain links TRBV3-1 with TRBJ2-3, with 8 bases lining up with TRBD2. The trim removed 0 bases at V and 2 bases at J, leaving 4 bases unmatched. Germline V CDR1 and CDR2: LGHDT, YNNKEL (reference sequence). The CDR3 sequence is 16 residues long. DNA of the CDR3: TGTGCCAGCAGCCAAGATCTACTAGCGGCCACAGATACGCAGTATTTT. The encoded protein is CASSQDLLAATDTQYF.

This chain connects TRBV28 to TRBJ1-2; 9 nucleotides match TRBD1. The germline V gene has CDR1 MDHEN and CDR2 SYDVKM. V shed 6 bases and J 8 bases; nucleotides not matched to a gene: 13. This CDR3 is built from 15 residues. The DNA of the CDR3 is TGTGCCAGCAGACTGGGACAGGGTCCAGGCATGGGCTACACCTTC. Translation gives CASRLGQGPGMGYTF.

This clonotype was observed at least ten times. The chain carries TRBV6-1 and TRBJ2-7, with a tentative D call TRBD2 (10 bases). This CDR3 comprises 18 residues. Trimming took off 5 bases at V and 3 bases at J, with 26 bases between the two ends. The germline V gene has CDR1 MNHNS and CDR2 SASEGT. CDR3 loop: CASSFGTGSSSGSYEQYF. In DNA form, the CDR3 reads TGTGCCAGCAGTTTCGGGACAGGGAGTTCTAGCGGGAGCTACGAGCAGTACTTC.

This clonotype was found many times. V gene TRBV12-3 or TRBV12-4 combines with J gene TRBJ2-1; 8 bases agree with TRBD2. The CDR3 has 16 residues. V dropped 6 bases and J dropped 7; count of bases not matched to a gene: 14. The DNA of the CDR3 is TGTGCCAGCAGCCTTCCCCCACGGGAGGGCGGGAATGAGCAGTTCTTC. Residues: CASSLPPREGGNEQFF.

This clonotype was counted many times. CDR3 bases: TGTGCCAGCAGTCTCCGGGACAGGAATCAGCCCCAGCATTTT. Its translation: CASSLRDRNQPQHF. The chain combines TRBV2 with TRBJ1-5; 8 bases are shared with TRBD1. The germline gives CDR1 SNHLY, CDR2 FYNNEI. V lost 5 bases, J lost 4 bases, and 4 bases stayed unmatched. The CDR3 contains 14 residues. Based on the CDR3 plus reference TRBV2 and TRBJ1-5, the full variable domain is EPEVTQTPSHQVTQMGQEVILRCVPISNHLYFYWYRQILGQKVEFLVSFYNNEISEKSEIFDDQFSVERPDGSNFTLKIRSTKLEDSAMYFCASSLRDRNQPQHFGDGTRLSIL.

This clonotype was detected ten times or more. This CDR3 reads CASKRRDSPGSPLHF. Written as DNA, the CDR3 is TGTGCCAGTAAACGGAGGGACAGTCCTGGTTCACCCCTCCACTTT. The chain has TRBV2 and TRBJ1-6, with 7 bases lining up with TRBD1. CDR1 is SNHLY, CDR2 FYNNEI, per germline. The CDR3 loop spans 15 amino acids. Trimming took 9 bases from V and 9 from J; bases not matched to a gene: 14.

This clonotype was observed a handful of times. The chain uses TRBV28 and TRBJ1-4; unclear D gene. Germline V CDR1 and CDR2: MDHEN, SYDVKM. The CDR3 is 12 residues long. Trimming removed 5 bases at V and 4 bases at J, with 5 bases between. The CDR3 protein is CASSQRNEKLFF. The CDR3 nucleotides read TGTGCCAGCAGTCAACGTAATGAAAAACTGTTTTTT.

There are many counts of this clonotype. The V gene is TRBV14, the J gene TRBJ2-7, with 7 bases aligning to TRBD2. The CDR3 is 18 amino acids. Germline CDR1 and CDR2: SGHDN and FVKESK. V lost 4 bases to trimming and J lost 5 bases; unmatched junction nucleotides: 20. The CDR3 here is CASSLLKWGRGSIHEQYF. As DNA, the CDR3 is TGTGCCAGCAGCCTCCTAAAGTGGGGCCGCGGGAGCATCCACGAGCAGTACTTC.

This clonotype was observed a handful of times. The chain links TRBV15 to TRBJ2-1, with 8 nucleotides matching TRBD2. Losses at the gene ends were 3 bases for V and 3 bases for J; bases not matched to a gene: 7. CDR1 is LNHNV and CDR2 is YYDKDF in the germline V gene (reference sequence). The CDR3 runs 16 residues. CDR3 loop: CATSRGLVLNYNEQFF. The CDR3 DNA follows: TGTGCCACCAGCAGGGGACTAGTTTTGAACTACAATGAGCAGTTCTTC.

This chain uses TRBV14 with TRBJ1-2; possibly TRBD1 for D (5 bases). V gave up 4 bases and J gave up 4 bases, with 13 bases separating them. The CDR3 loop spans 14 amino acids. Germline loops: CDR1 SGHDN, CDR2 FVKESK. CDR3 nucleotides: TGTGCCAGCAGCCTGAGGACAAGGGGCTATGGCTACACCTTC. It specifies CASSLRTRGYGYTF.